This entry describes one TCR beta chain. With template switching, a universal primer site was added, and the cDNA carried unique molecular identifiers. TCRdb re-called the 5' RACE reads with MiXCR, one entry per CDR3 protein. In the table there are some 440,000 distinct CDR3 sequences, roughly 24% of which are singletons. Looked up from germline, CDR1 is KGHSH and CDR2 is LQKENI. The V end lost 1 base, the J end lost 11 bases, and 17 bases lay between the germline ends. The CDR3 is made up of 14 amino acids. The source of the sample is a study of identical twins. These data also featured in a second study, about T cells expressing NK-cell markers.

The V call is TRBV18, the J call TRBJ1-1, with D perhaps TRBD1 (5 bases). The source is a woman under 30 in good health. The sequenced sample was CD4+ T cells sorted from blood. The CDR3 DNA sequence: TGTGCCAGCTCACCACTCCGGGACTCCACATGGGCTTTCTTT. It yields the protein CASSPLRDSTWAFF.